These 4 T cell receptor beta chains originate from one sample sequenced in a study of T cell changes during pregnancy in multiple sclerosis. Produced via immunoSEQ multiplex PCR; TCRdb's table is partial and in-frame only. This sample has 40,000 to 50,000 clones; roughly 95% occur once, and the top ten carry approximately 0.31%. The starting material was CD4+ T cells from peripheral blood mononuclear cells, obtained in the third trimester of pregnancy. Receptors originate from a female donor with multiple sclerosis, enrolled in a pregnancy study.

The rearrangement uses TRBV19 and TRBJ1-1, with 7 bases aligning to TRBD1. The J segment lost 2 bases and the V segment lost 3 bases, leaving 3 bases of the junction unmatched. Germline values: CDR1 LNHDA, CDR2 SQIVND (reference sequence). CDR3 size: 14 residues. The CDR3 DNA sequence: TGTGCCAGTAGTATGGGGACAGCCAACACTGAAGCTTTCTTT. Translating it yields CASSMGTANTEAFF.

Points on this clone: Other DNA sequences from this sample encode an identical CDR3 as well. The chain is built from TRBV5-4 and TRBJ1-1, with 11 bases aligning to TRBD1. CDR3 length: 15 amino acids. Trimming at V came to 0 bases and at J to 5 bases, leaving 3 bases not matched to a gene. Looked up from germline, CDR1 is SGHNT and CDR2 is YYREEE (reference sequence). The CDR3 loop is CASSLGGQGGTEAFF. CDR3 DNA sequence: TGTGCCAGCAGCTTGGGGGGACAGGGGGGGACTGAAGCTTTCTTT. The full variable domain, its missing parts supplied by reference TRBV5-4 and TRBJ1-1, is ETGVTQSPTHLIKTRGQQVTLRCSSQSGHNTVSWYQQALGQGPQFIFQYYREEENGRGNFPPRFSGLQFPNYSSELNVNALELDDSALYLCASSLGGQGGTEAFFGQGTRLTVV.

The rearrangement uses TRBV28 and TRBJ2-5; TRBD1 matches at 11 bases. The CDR3 contains 16 residues. J lost 5 bases, V lost 2 bases, and 7 bases had no gene match. In germline, CDR1 is MDHEN, CDR2 SYDVKM. The CDR3 sequence: CASSLEDRGRGETQYF. CDR3 DNA: TGTGCCAGCAGTTTAGAGGACAGGGGGCGCGGGGAGACCCAGTACTTC.

This clone was detected once. Here the CDR3 DNA reads TGTGCCAGCAGCTTAGTGGGGGGGGGAGCTTTCTTT. It specifies CASSLVGGGAFF. The chain combines TRBV7-2 with TRBJ1-1; perhaps TRBD1 as D (5 bases). V was cut by 1 base and J by 10 bases, with 10 bases left in between. Germline V gene data show CDR1 as SGHTA and CDR2 as FQGNSA. This CDR3 comprises 12 residues.